A selection of T cell receptor beta chains follows, all from one sample in a study of control samples from healthy donors and cancer patients. Sequencing was performed with immunoSEQ multiplex PCR; in TCRdb, only in-frame clones are kept and a portion is missing. The data show under 450,000 clones, 90% seen once. The sample taken for sequencing was PBMCs. These receptor sequences come from a middle-aged man with head and neck cancer. Both conserved end residues are part of each CDR3. The D gene is left open where the match is weak. Some rows have no size entry. The others give once, few or many, or a class for an expanded clone.

>TRBJ2-2|TRBV5-4|TRBD2|-
CASSLRLAGGAGELFF
TGTGCCAGCAGCTTGCGGCTAGCGGGAGGGGCCGGGGAGCTGTTTTTT
>TRBJ1-5|TRBV3-1/TRBV3-2|-|-
CASSQRAGQPQHF
TGTGCCAGCAGCCAAAGGGCAGGGCAGCCCCAGCATTTT
>TRBJ1-1|TRBV5-4|-|-
CASSLQGYTEAFF
TGTGCCAGCAGTCTACAGGGCTACACTGAAGCTTTCTTT
>TRBJ2-1|TRBV10-3|-|-
CAISAGAHNEQFF
TGTGCCATCAGTGCTGGAGCCCACAATGAGCAGTTCTTC
>TRBJ1-2|TRBV3-1/TRBV3-2|TRBD1|-
CASSRRGTDYGYTF
TGTGCCAGCAGCCGTCGCGGGACAGACTATGGCTACACCTTC
>TRBJ2-3|TRBV7-3|-|-
CASSIRAGPGDTQYF
TGTGCCAGCAGCATCCGCGCTGGGCCCGGAGATACGCAGTATTTT
>TRBJ1-1|TRBV30|-|-
CAWSVRDRINTEAFF
TGTGCCTGGAGTGTACGTGACAGAATAAACACTGAAGCTTTCTTT
>TRBJ2-7|TRBV6-1|-|once
CASSEVPAGRYEQYF
TGTGCCAGCAGTGAAGTCCCAGCAGGCCGCTACGAGCAGTACTTC
>TRBJ1-3|TRBV6-5|-|-
CASSSLTSSGNTIYF
TGTGCCAGCAGCTCCCTAACGAGCTCTGGAAACACCATATATTTT
>TRBJ1-2|TRBV7-2|-|few
CASSLLTRNYGYTF
TGTGCCAGCAGCTTACTTACACGGAACTATGGCTACACCTTC
>TRBJ1-2|TRBV5-6|-|-
CASSAELSYGYTF
TGTGCCAGTTCCGCGGAGTTGTCCTATGGCTACACCTTC
>TRBJ1-3|TRBV2|-|-
CATVGGGNTIYF
TGTGCCACCGTGGGCGGTGGAAACACCATATATTTT
>TRBJ1-2|TRBV3-1/TRBV3-2|-|-
CASSHQGTYGYTF
TGTGCCAGCAGCCACCAGGGTACCTATGGCTACACCTTC
>TRBJ1-4|TRBV28|-|once
CASSTLRRGDEKLFF
TGTGCCAGCAGCACCCTCAGAAGGGGGGATGAAAAACTGTTTTTT
>TRBJ1-2|TRBV6-5|-|once
CASSTPPYGYTF
TGTGCCAGCAGCACCCCTCCCTACGGCTACACCTTC
>TRBJ2-7|TRBV4-2|TRBD1|-
CASSQDWGQGRYEQYF
TGTGCCAGCAGCCAAGATTGGGGACAGGGCCGATACGAGCAGTACTTC
>TRBJ2-7|TRBV7-2|-|-
CASSSPLEQYF
TGTGCCAGCAGCTCCCCATTAGAGCAGTACTTC
>TRBJ1-1|TRBV3-1/TRBV3-2|-|-
CASSQSNRDTEAFF
TGTGCCAGCAGCCAATCGAACAGGGACACTGAAGCTTTCTTT
>TRBJ1-3|TRBV3-1/TRBV3-2|-|-
CASSQGQGVGNTIYF
TGTGCCAGCAGCCAAGGGCAGGGCGTTGGAAACACCATATATTTT
>TRBJ1-2|TRBV11-2|-|many
CASSFLSGFTNYGYTF
TGTGCCAGCAGCTTTCTATCCGGTTTCACCAACTATGGCTACACCTTC
>TRBJ2-7|TRBV3-1/TRBV3-2|-|-
CASSQDRGGLYEQYF
TGTGCCAGCAGCCAAGATAGAGGGGGACTCTACGAGCAGTACTTC
>TRBJ1-1|TRBV7-8|-|-
CASSLGLTRDTEAFF
TGTGCCAGCAGCTTAGGACTGACCAGGGACACTGAAGCTTTCTTT
>TRBJ2-7|TRBV7-2|-|-
CASSITPESYEQYF
TGTGCCAGCAGCATAACTCCGGAAAGCTACGAGCAGTACTTC
>TRBJ2-7|TRBV7-8|-|few
CASSPGLEGEQYF
TGTGCCAGCAGCCCCGGGTTGGAGGGCGAGCAGTACTTC
>TRBJ1-2|TRBV2|-|-
CASSRGPGDGYTF
TGTGCCAGCAGCCGCGGACCTGGGGATGGCTACACCTTC
>TRBJ2-7|TRBV15|-|-
CATSASGSRQYF
TGTGCCACCAGCGCCTCAGGATCCCGGCAGTACTTC
>TRBJ2-7|TRBV7-6|-|-
CASSFREGEIEQYF
TGTGCCAGCAGCTTCAGAGAGGGGGAGATAGAGCAGTACTTC
>TRBJ2-7|TRBV9|-|-
CASSVLGNGPYEQYF
TGTGCCAGCAGCGTACTTGGGAACGGACCCTACGAGCAGTACTTC
>TRBJ2-7|TRBV30|-|-
CAWSVGYEQYF
TGTGCCTGGAGTGTCGGCTACGAGCAGTACTTC
>TRBJ2-5|TRBV29-1|-|-
CSVEAGGGETQYF
TGCAGCGTTGAAGCAGGGGGAGGAGAGACCCAGTACTTC
>TRBJ1-3|TRBV2|-|-
CAIPGAGNTIYF
TGTGCCATCCCAGGGGCCGGAAACACCATATATTTT
>TRBJ1-3|TRBV7-2|-|-
CASSPPAGGDSGNTIYF
TGTGCCAGCAGCCCGCCGGCGGGCGGAGACTCTGGAAACACCATATATTTT
>TRBJ1-2|TRBV6-2/TRBV6-3|-|-
CASSYSMAPLGYTF
TGTGCCAGCAGTTACTCGATGGCCCCCCTGGGCTACACCTTC
>TRBJ1-3|TRBV25-1|-|once
CASSTTFRGSGNTIYF
TGTGCCAGCAGTACTACCTTCCGGGGCTCGGGAAACACCATATATTTT
>TRBJ1-4|TRBV12-1|-|-
CASSFDEKLFF
TGTGCCAGCAGCTTTGATGAAAAACTGTTTTTT
>TRBJ1-2|TRBV30|-|once
CAWTDGNYGYTF
TGTGCCTGGACGGACGGGAACTATGGCTACACCTTC
>TRBJ2-5|TRBV27|-|-
CASSRWNTGETQYF
TGTGCCAGCAGTCGCTGGAATACAGGGGAGACCCAGTACTTC
>TRBJ2-5|TRBV18|-|-
CASSQGHQETQYF
TGTGCCAGCTCCCAGGGGCACCAAGAGACCCAGTACTTC
>TRBJ2-7|TRBV7-9|TRBD2|-
CASSLLSSGGVSSYEQYF
TGTGCCAGCAGCTTATTGTCTAGCGGGGGGGTTAGTTCCTACGAGCAGTACTTC
>TRBJ1-5|TRBV30|-|-
CAWSVGGSQPQHF
TGTGCCTGGAGTGTAGGAGGGTCTCAGCCCCAGCATTTT
>TRBJ2-1|TRBV7-9|-|-
CASSPPGEQFF
TGTGCCAGCAGCCCTCCGGGTGAGCAGTTCTTC
>TRBJ1-5|TRBV28|-|-
CASSPGGSGNQPQHF
TGTGCCAGCAGCCCCGGAGGGAGTGGCAATCAGCCCCAGCATTTT
>TRBJ2-2|TRBV11-2|-|-
CASSLGVGDLTGELFF
TGTGCCAGCAGCTTAGGTGTAGGGGACCTCACCGGGGAGCTGTTTTTT
>TRBJ1-2|TRBV13|-|-
CASSSGEGGNYGYTF
TGTGCCAGCAGCTCCGGCGAAGGGGGAAACTATGGCTACACCTTC
>TRBJ2-2|TRBV10-3|-|-
CAISEGRPGLGHTGELFF
TGTGCCATCAGTGAGGGGCGTCCAGGGTTGGGTCACACCGGGGAGCTGTTTTTT
>TRBJ2-5|TRBV7-7|-|-
CASSLAGPGGGQETQYF
TGTGCTAGCAGCTTAGCAGGCCCGGGTGGAGGGCAAGAGACCCAGTACTTC
>TRBJ2-3|TRBV24-1|TRBD2|-
CATSDPGGSSGTDTQYF
TGTGCCACCAGTGACCCGGGGGGTAGCTCGGGGACAGATACGCAGTATTTT
>TRBJ2-2|TRBV12-5|-|-
CASGIGTWDTGELFF
TGTGCTAGTGGTATTGGGACCTGGGACACCGGGGAGCTGTTTTTT
>TRBJ2-3|TRBV24-1|TRBD2|-
CATGTSGGASDTQYF
TGTGCCACCGGGACTAGCGGGGGGGCGTCCGATACGCAGTATTTT
>TRBJ2-7|TRBV12-3/TRBV12-4|-|once
CASSLRRLEQYF
TGTGCCAGCAGCCTCAGGCGACTCGAGCAGTACTTC
>TRBJ2-2|TRBV18|-|-
CASSPLIGRVNTGELFF
TGTGCCAGCTCACCACTTATTGGGCGGGTGAACACCGGGGAGCTGTTTTTT
>TRBJ1-1|TRBV5-4|-|-
CASSPPTKRSSTEAFF
TGTGCCAGCAGCCCACCCACGAAGAGAAGCAGCACTGAAGCTTTCTTT
>TRBJ2-3|TRBV7-2|-|-
CASSLEWGDTQYF
TGTGCCAGCAGCTTAGAGTGGGGGGATACGCAGTATTTT